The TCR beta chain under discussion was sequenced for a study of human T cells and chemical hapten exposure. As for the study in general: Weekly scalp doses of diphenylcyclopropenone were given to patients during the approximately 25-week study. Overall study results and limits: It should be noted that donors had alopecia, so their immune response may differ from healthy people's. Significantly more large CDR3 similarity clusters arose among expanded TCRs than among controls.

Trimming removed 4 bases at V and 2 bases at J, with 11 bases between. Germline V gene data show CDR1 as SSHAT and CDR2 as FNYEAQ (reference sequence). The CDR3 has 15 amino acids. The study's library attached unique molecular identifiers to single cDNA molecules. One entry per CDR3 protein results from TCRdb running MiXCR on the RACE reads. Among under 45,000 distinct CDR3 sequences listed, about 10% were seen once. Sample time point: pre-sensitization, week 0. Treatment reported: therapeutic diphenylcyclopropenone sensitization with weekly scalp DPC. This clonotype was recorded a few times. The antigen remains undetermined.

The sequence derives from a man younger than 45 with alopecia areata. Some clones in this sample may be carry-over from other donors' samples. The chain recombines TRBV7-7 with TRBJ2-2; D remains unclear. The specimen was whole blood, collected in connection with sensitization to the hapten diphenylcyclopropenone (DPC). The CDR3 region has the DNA TGTGCCAGCAGCTACGCAGCCGGTAACACCGGGGAGCTGTTTTTT. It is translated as CASSYAAGNTGELFF. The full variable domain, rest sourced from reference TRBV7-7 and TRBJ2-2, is GAGVSQSPRYKVTKRGQDVTLRCDPISSHATLYWYQQALGQGPEFLTYFNYEAQPDKSGLPSDRFSAERPEGSISTLTIQRTEQRDSAMYRCASSYAAGNTGELFFGEGSRLTVL.